This T cell receptor (beta chain) stems from a study of T-cell reconstitution after alpha-beta-depleted transplantation in children. Unique molecular identifiers were used in preparing the TCRbeta library. TCRdb re-called the PCR reads with MiXCR, one entry per CDR3 protein. The sample consists of a few hundred thousand distinct CDR3 sequences, 9.7% of them appearing once. At least ten counts were recorded for this clonotype. Trimming pared 4 bases from V and 1 base from J, leaving 22 bases between. The CDR3 contains 18 residues. Germline values: CDR1 SGHVS, CDR2 FNYEAQ. The chain joins TRBV7-6 to TRBJ2-5; no clear D gene. The receptor's source is a human donor who donated a stem cell graft to a child with SCID. The sequencing here drew on PBMCs from the stem cell graft donor, taken from the stem cell graft. CDR3 sequence reads: CASSSESFPVMIQETQYF. As DNA, the CDR3 is TGTGCCAGCAGCTCTGAATCTTTCCCTGTTATGATCCAAGAGACCCAGTACTTC. Using reference TRBV7-6 and TRBJ2-5 for the parts outside the CDR3, the full variable domain is GAGVSQSPRYKVTKRGQDVALRCDPISGHVSLYWYRQALGQGPEFLTYFNYEAQQDKSGLPNDRFSAERPEGSISTLTIQRTEQRDSAMYRCASSSESFPVMIQETQYFGPGTRLLVL.